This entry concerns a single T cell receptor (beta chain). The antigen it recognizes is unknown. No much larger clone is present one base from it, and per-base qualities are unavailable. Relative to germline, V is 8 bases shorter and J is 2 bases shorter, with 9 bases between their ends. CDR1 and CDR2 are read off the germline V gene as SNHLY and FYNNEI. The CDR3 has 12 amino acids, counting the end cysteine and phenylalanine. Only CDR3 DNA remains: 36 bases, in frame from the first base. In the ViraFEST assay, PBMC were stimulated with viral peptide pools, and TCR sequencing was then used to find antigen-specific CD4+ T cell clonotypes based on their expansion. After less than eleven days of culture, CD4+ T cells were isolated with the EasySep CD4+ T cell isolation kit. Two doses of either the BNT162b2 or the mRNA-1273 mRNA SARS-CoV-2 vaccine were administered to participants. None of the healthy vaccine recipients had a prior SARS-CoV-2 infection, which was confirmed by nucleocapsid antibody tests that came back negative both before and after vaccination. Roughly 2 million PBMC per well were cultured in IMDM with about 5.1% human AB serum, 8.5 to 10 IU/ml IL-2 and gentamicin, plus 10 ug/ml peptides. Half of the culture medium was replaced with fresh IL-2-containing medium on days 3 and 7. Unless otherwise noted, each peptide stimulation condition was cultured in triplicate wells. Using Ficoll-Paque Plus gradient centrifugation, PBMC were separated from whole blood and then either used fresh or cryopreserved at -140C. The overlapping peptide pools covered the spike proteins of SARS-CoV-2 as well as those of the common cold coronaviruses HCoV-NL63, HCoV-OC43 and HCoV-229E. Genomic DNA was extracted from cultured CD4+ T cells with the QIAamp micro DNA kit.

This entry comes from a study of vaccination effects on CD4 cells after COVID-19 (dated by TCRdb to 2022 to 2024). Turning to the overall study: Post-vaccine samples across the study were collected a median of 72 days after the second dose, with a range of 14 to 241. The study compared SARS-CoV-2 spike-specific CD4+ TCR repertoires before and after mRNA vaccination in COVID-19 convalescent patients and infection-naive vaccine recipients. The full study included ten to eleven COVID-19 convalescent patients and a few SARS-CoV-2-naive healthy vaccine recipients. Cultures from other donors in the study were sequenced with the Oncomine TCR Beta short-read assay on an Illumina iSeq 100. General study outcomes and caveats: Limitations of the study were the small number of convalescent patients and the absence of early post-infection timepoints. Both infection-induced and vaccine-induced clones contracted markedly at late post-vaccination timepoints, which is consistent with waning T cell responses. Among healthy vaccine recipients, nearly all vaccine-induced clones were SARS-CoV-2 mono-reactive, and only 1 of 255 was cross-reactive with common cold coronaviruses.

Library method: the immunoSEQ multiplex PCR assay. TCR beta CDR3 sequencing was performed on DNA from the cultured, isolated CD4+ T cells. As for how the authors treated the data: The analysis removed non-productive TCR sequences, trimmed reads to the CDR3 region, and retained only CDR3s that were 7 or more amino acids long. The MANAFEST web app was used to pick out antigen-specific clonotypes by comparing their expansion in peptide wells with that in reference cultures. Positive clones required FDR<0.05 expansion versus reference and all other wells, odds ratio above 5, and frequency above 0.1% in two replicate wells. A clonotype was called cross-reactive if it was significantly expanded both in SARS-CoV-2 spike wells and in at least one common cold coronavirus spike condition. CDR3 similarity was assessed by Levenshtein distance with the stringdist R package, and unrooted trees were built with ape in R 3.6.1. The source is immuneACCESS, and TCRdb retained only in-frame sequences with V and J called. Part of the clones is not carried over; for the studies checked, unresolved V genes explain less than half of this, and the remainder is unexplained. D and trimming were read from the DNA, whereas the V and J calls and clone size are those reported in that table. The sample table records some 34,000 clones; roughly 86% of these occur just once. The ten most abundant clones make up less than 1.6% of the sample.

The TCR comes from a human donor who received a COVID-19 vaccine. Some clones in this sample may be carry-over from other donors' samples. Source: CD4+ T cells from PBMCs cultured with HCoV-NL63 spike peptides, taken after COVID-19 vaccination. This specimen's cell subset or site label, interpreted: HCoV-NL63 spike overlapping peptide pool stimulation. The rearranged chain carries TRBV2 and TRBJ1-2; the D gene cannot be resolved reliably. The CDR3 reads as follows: CASGRENYGYTF. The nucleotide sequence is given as TGTGCCAGCGGAAGGGAGAACTATGGCTACACCTTC.